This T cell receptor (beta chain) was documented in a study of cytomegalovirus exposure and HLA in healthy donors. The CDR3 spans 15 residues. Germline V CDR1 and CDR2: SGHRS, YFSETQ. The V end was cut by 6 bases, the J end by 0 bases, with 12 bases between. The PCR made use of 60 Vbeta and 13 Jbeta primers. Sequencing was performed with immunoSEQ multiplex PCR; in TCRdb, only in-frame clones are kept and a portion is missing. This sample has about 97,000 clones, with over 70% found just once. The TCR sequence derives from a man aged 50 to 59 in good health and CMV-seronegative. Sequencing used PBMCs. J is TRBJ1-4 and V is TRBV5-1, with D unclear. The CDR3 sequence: CASKPGGATNEKLFF. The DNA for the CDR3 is TGCGCCAGCAAACCCGGCGGGGCAACTAATGAAAAACTGTTTTTT. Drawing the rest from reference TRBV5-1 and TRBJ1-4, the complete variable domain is KAGVTQTPRYLIKTRGQQVTLSCSPISGHRSVSWYQQTPGQGLQFLFEYFSETQRNKGNFPGRFSGRQFSNSRSEMNVSTLELGDSALYLCASKPGGATNEKLFFGSGTQLSVL.